A single sample is the source of the 26 T cell receptor beta chains below, sequenced in a study of Ad26.COV2.S vaccination and SARS-CoV-2 variants. Data came from immunoSEQ multiplex PCR; TCRdb stores just in-frame clones and leaves some out. The sample includes hundreds of thousands of clones, 89% of them seen just once. The treatment denotes: 15 to 20 received Ad26.COV2.S at low or high dose, single or two shots; a few received placebo; per-sample allocation not given. It was on day 63 after the first vaccine or placebo injection that samples were taken. The sequenced sample was peripheral blood, obtained in a trial of Ad26.COV2.S vaccine versus placebo. All receptors come from a person between 18 and 59 years old who received the Ad26.COV2.S COVID-19 vaccine or a placebo.

The chain has TRBV4-1 and TRBJ1-5; the match to TRBD1 covers 7 bases. From germline, CDR1 is MGHRA and CDR2 YSYEKL. The CDR3 is 15 residues long. The V segment lost 1 base and the J segment 6 bases; nucleotides outside the gene matches: 6. Here the CDR3 reads CASSQGDRELQPQHF. The CDR3 DNA reads as TGCGCCAGCAGCCAAGGTGACAGGGAGCTTCAGCCCCAGCATTTT.

J is TRBJ2-7 and V is TRBV5-4, with 9 bases aligning to TRBD1. With 4 bases clipped from V and 0 bases from J, the junction kept 8 bases outside the gene matches. Germline V gene lookup returns CDR1 SGHNT and CDR2 YYREEE (reference sequence). The CDR3 length is 16 residues. The CDR3 here is CASSRAQDRGSYEQYF. The CDR3 DNA reads as TGTGCCAGCAGCCGAGCCCAGGACAGGGGCTCCTACGAGCAGTACTTC.

V is TRBV5-1 and J is TRBJ2-5; tentative D call: TRBD2 (5 bases). CDR3 length: 14 amino acids. V was trimmed by 8 bases and J by 4 bases, leaving 18 bases between them. The germline CDR1 and CDR2 sequences are SGHRS and YFSETQ. The CDR3 DNA is TGCGCCAGTCACTCAGCGGTCGGCGGAGAGACCCAGTACTTC. It encodes CASHSAVGGETQYF.

The rearrangement uses TRBV7-3 and TRBJ2-3, with 14 bases matching TRBD2. V gave up 5 bases and J gave up 3 bases; unmatched junction bases: 4. The CDR3 runs to 16 residues. The germline V gene has CDR1 SGHTA and CDR2 FQGTGA. CDR3 in amino acids: CASSLGLAGGTDTQYF. The CDR3 DNA is TGTGCCAGCAGCCTTGGACTAGCGGGGGGTACAGATACGCAGTATTTT.

This sequence joins TRBV7-2 and TRBJ2-3; D is unclear. The ends were cut back, 9 bases at V and 1 base at J, with 11 bases in the middle. Germline V gene data show CDR1 as SGHTA and CDR2 as FQGNSA. The CDR3 sequence is 13 residues long. The CDR3 bases are TGTGCCAGTTCGGGTCGGCGCACAGATACGCAGTATTTT. This encodes CASSGRRTDTQYF. Variable domain in full (rest from reference TRBV7-2 and TRBJ2-3): GAGVSQSPSNKVTEKGKDVELRCDPISGHTALYWYRQSLGQGLEFLIYFQGNSAPDKSGLPSDRFSAERTGGSVSTLTIQRTQQEDSAVYLCASSGRRTDTQYFGPGTRLTVL.

V is TRBV7-8 and J is TRBJ1-6; a weak D match, TRBD1 (5 bases). Trimming removed 0 bases from V and 11 bases from J, with 14 bases in between. The CDR3 length is 15 residues. Germline V gene data show CDR1 as SGHVS and CDR2 as FQNEAQ. In DNA, the CDR3 is TGTGCCAGCAGCTTAGCTAGGGGCAATACTACACCCCTCCACTTT. It yields the protein CASSLARGNTTPLHF.

The chain is built from TRBV19 and TRBJ2-2; TRBD2 matches at 14 bases. The germline CDR1 and CDR2 sequences are LNHDA and SQIVND (reference sequence). This CDR3 is 19 amino acids long. Trimming cost V 5 bases and J 5 bases; bases outside gene matches: 13. CDR3 protein: CASSLGLAGGQKLTGELFF. CDR3 coding DNA: TGTGCCAGTAGTCTCGGACTAGCGGGGGGACAAAAACTTACCGGGGAGCTGTTTTTT.

The chain couples TRBV27 to TRBJ2-3; D is unclear. V was shortened by 2 bases and J by 4 bases, with 7 bases between the two germline ends. Germline lookup yields CDR1 MNHEY and CDR2 SMNVEV (reference sequence). CDR3 length: 13 amino acids. DNA for the CDR3: TGTGCCAGCAGTTTAATTACCCCAGATACGCAGTATTTT. As protein: CASSLITPDTQYF.

J is TRBJ2-5 and V is TRBV7-9, with TRBD1 identical over 10 bases. The CDR3 is 14 residues long. The V segment lost 6 bases and the J segment 4 bases; nucleotides outside the gene matches: 5. Germline V gene lookup returns CDR1 SEHNR and CDR2 FQNEAQ (reference sequence). Written as DNA, the CDR3 is TGTGCCAGCAGGGGGACAGGGGTTACAGAGACCCAGTACTTC. Translation gives CASRGTGVTETQYF.

V gene TRBV20-1 combines with J gene TRBJ2-1, with D perhaps assigned TRBD1 or TRBD2 (6 bases each). Germline V gives CDR1 DFQATT, CDR2 SNEGSKA (reference sequence). The CDR3 is made up of 14 amino acids. With 3 bases removed from V and 2 bases from J, the gap between germline ends came to 11 bases. CDR3 DNA: TGCAGTGCTAGTAGGGGGGCCACCTACAATGAGCAGTTCTTC. Its protein is CSASRGATYNEQFF.

This chain links TRBV30 with TRBJ2-1, with D perhaps given as TRBD1 or TRBD2 (6 bases each). The CDR3 loop spans 15 amino acids. Germline values: CDR1 GTSNPN, CDR2 SVGIG (reference sequence). The V end lost 1 base, the J end lost 2 bases, and 12 bases lay between the germline ends. The CDR3, as DNA: TGTGCCTGGAGTGCGGCGGGGACACCCTACAATGAGCAGTTCTTC. It yields the protein CAWSAAGTPYNEQFF.

This rearrangement joins TRBV15 to TRBJ2-1, with unresolved D. Germline V gene data show CDR1 as LNHNV and CDR2 as YYDKDF (reference sequence). The CDR3 extends over 15 amino acids. The germline V and J ends were trimmed by 5 bases and 3 bases, with 14 bases remaining between them. DNA for the CDR3: TGTGCCACCAGCCCGCGTCACGGGTTCTACAATGAGCAGTTCTTC. Translating it yields CATSPRHGFYNEQFF.

The chain has TRBV11-1 and TRBJ1-1, with D possibly being TRBD1 (5 bases). The CDR3 is 14 amino acids. CDR1 is SGHAT and CDR2 is FQDESV in the germline V gene (reference sequence). V shed 4 bases and J shed 1 base, with 10 bases lying between them. CDR3 coding DNA: TGTGCCAGCAGCTCGACAGTTCGGAACACTGAAGCTTTCTTT. Its protein product is CASSSTVRNTEAFF.

The J gene is TRBJ2-3, the V gene TRBV5-6; D call uncertain. This CDR3 has 12 residues. V gave up 1 base and J gave up 10 bases, with 10 bases separating them. Germline lookup yields CDR1 SGHDT and CDR2 YYEEEE. Here the CDR3 DNA reads TGTGCCAGCAGCTTGAAAAGGGTGGCGCAGTATTTT. It translates to CASSLKRVAQYF.

This chain uses TRBV7-8 with TRBJ2-2; weak D call: TRBD2 (7 bases). Germline V lookup: CDR1 SGHVS, CDR2 FQNEAQ. This CDR3 has 15 amino acids. Trimming shortened V by 5 bases and J by 5 bases, and 15 bases separated the two germline ends. In DNA, the CDR3 is TGTGCCAGCAGCGGGGGCGGGGGTTGGACCGGGGAGCTGTTTTTT. Amino acid sequence: CASSGGGGWTGELFF.

The gene calls are TRBV30 and TRBJ1-4; 9 positions agree with TRBD1. Unmatched junction bases numbered 2, after V lost 3 bases and J lost 0 bases. Germline loops: CDR1 GTSNPN, CDR2 SVGIG (reference sequence). The CDR3 is made up of 15 amino acids. This chain's CDR3 is CAWRTGGSTNEKLFF. Written as DNA, the CDR3 is TGTGCCTGGAGGACAGGGGGTTCAACTAATGAAAAACTGTTTTTT. Variable domain in full (rest from reference TRBV30 and TRBJ1-4): SQTIHQWPATLVQPVGSPLSLECTVEGTSNPNLYWYRQAAGRGLQLLFYSVGIGQISSEVPQNLSASRPQDRQFILSSKKLLLSDSGFYLCAWRTGGSTNEKLFFGSGTQLSVL.

The sample holds many counts of this clone. Other DNA sequences in this specimen translate into the identical CDR3. The V call is TRBV6-5, the J call TRBJ2-7, with unresolved D. From germline, CDR1 is MNHEY and CDR2 SVGAGI. This CDR3 is 15 amino acids long. Deletions cut 0 bases from V and 0 bases from J, with 9 bases between. This CDR3 is CASSYSRGSSYEQYF. CDR3 in DNA: TGTGCCAGCAGTTACTCGAGAGGCAGCTCCTACGAGCAGTACTTC.

This rearrangement joins TRBV30 to TRBJ2-1; 12 bases map to TRBD2. The CDR3 loop spans 14 amino acids. Germline CDR1 reads GTSNPN; CDR2 reads SVGIG (reference sequence). With 2 bases clipped from V and 9 bases from J, the junction kept 5 bases outside the gene matches. The CDR3 DNA reads TGTGCCTGGAGTATCCTAGCGGGGGGGTTTGAGCAGTTCTTC. Its protein is CAWSILAGGFEQFF.

With regard to this clone: This CDR3 is missing its conserved last phenylalanine or tryptophan, likely due to a read error. Because the CDR3's place on the DNA is in doubt, the DNA is left out and the CDR3 is given as listed by TCRdb. The V gene is TRBV6-6, the J gene TRBJ1-2. The CDR3 sequence runs 8 residues, both termini included. Germline CDR1 and CDR2: MNHNY and SVGAGI (reference sequence). The chain's CDR3 is CATSGQSM.

The J gene is TRBJ1-4, the V gene TRBV7-2, with TRBD1 as a possible D gene (6 bases). Between the trimmed V and J ends, which lost 5 bases and 5 bases, there was a span of 12 bases. Per germline, CDR1 SGHTA and CDR2 FQGNSA. The CDR3 runs 14 residues. The CDR3, as DNA: TGTGCCAGCAGCCAGGGACACGGCAATGAAAAACTGTTTTTT. It codes for CASSQGHGNEKLFF.

As for this clone: The sample carries other DNA sequences with the same CDR3. The chain's CDR3 is CASSLEGINEQFF. CDR3 nucleotide sequence: TGCGCCAGCAGCTTAGAAGGGATTAATGAGCAGTTCTTC. The chain combines TRBV5-1 with TRBJ2-1; D call uncertain. The CDR3 spans 13 residues. With 2 bases removed from V and 7 bases from J, the gap between germline ends came to 10 bases. The germline CDR1 and CDR2 sequences are SGHRS and YFSETQ.

The gene calls are TRBV21-1 and TRBJ2-7; the table's D call, TRBD2, was not checked against the DNA. TRBV21-1 is marked as a pseudogene. CDR3 length equals 17 residues. The CDR3 DNA reads as TGTGCCAGCAGCAAAGATTTGTGGACTAGCGGCTCCTACGAGCAGTACTTC. It translates to CASSKDLWTSGSYEQYF.

The CDR3 bases are TGTGCCAGCAGTTTAATGGGCACCGGGGAGCTGTTTTTT. Its protein product is CASSLMGTGELFF. The chain carries TRBV27 and TRBJ2-2; D is ambiguous. In germline, CDR1 is MNHEY, CDR2 SMNVEV (reference sequence). The CDR3 length is 13 residues. The V and J ends lost 2 bases and 4 bases respectively, with 5 bases between them.

The rearrangement uses TRBV5-1 and TRBJ2-5; 10 bases map to TRBD2. CDR3 length: 11 residues. Trimming took 8 bases from V and 5 from J; bases not matched to a gene: 0. The germline gives CDR1 SGHRS, CDR2 YFSETQ. CDR3 sequence (DNA): TGCGCCAGGACTAGCGGGGAGACCCAGTACTTC. This translates into CARTSGETQYF.

This clone was counted only a few times. The J gene is TRBJ2-7, the V gene TRBV7-2, with 10 bases lining up with TRBD1. Germline V gene data show CDR1 as SGHTA and CDR2 as FQGNSA. The CDR3 extends over 14 amino acids. V gave up 3 bases and J gave up 7 bases; unmatched junction bases: 6. CDR3 in amino acids: CASSFDRGRGEQYF. The CDR3 coding sequence is TGTGCCAGCAGCTTCGACAGGGGGCGGGGTGAGCAGTACTTC. Supplemented by reference TRBV7-2 and TRBJ2-7, the full variable domain reads GAGVSQSPSNKVTEKGKDVELRCDPISGHTALYWYRQSLGQGLEFLIYFQGNSAPDKSGLPSDRFSAERTGGSVSTLTIQRTQQEDSAVYLCASSFDRGRGEQYFGPGTRLTVT.

This chain links TRBV10-3 with TRBJ1-4, with D possibly being TRBD1 (5 bases). V lost 10 bases and J 6 bases, leaving 15 bases between the germline ends. The CDR3 totals 13 residues. Germline CDR1 ENHRY, CDR2 SYGVKD. CDR3 loop: CASSSGGDEKLFF. CDR3 in DNA: TGTGCCAGCTCCTCCGGGGGGGATGAAAAACTGTTTTTT.